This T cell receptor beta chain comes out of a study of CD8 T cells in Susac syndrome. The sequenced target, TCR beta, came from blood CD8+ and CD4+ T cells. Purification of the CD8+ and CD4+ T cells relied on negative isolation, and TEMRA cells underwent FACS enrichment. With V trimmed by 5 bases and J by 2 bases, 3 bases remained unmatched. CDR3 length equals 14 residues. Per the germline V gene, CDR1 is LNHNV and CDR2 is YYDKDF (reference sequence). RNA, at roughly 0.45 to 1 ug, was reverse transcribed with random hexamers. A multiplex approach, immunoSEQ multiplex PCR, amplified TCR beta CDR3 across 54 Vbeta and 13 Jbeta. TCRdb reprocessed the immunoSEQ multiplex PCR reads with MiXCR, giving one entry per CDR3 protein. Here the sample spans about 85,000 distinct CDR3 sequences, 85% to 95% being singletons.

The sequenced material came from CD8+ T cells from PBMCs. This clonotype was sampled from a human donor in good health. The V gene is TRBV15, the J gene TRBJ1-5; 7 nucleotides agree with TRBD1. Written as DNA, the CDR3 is TGTGCCACCAGCGAAGACAGGGGCAATCAGCCCCAGCATTTT. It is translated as CATSEDRGNQPQHF. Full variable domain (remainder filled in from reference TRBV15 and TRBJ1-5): DAMVIQNPRYQVTQFGKPVTLSCSQTLNHNVMYWYQQKSSQAPKLLFHYYDKDFNNEADTPDNFQSRRPNTSFCFLDIRSPGLGDTAMYLCATSEDRGNQPQHFGDGTRLSIL.